This T cell receptor beta chain was identified during a study of yellow fever vaccine responses in identical twins. The study's findings and limits: Reportedly, twins' vaccine T cell responses looked partly convergent and partly personalized.

Trimming took off 1 base at V and 9 bases at J, with 21 bases between the two ends. The CDR3 totals 17 residues. From germline, CDR1 is LGHDT and CDR2 YNNKEL (reference sequence). Turning to this clonotype: Its antigen is unidentified.

TCRdb itself ran the RT-PCR reads through MiXCR, one entry per CDR3 protein. The table has around 16,000 distinct CDR3 sequences, approximately 82% seen once; the top ten hold around 2%. V and J are TRBV3-1 and TRBJ2-2, with unresolved D. The receptor was isolated from a young woman who received the yellow fever vaccine. The sequencing used T cells from blood (PBMCs), unsorted or a sorted subset (not recorded which), collected before or after yellow fever vaccination (not recorded which). DNA of the CDR3: TGTGCCAGCAGCCAAGTATGGGCCGAAGACCGGTACCGGGAGCTGTTTTTT. Amino acid sequence: CASSQVWAEDRYRELFF.